The sequence of this T cell receptor beta chain was determined in a study of vaccination effects on CD4 cells after COVID-19. This clone was picked up a small number of times. Its antigen is unknown. TCRdb's copy holds only in-frame clones and misses some; the assay was immunoSEQ multiplex PCR. The sample includes approximately 70,000 clones, 73% of them seen just once. With V trimmed by 8 bases and J by 7 bases, 10 bases remained unmatched. The germline V gene has CDR1 SEHNR and CDR2 FQNEAQ (reference sequence). The CDR3 has 13 amino acids. CD4+ T cells specific for antigen were expanded with viral peptide pools by the ViraFEST assay before sequencing. It was after 10 days of culture that CD4+ T cells were isolated. PCR showed that the person got SARS-CoV-2 infection at some point between March and December 2020. Cells in the negative control culture received an HIV-1 Nef peptide pool.

J is TRBJ1-1 and V is TRBV7-9; 7 bases are shared with TRBD1. The receptor was isolated from a human donor who had a prior SARS-CoV-2 infection. Here the sequenced sample was CD4+ T cells from PBMCs cultured with HIV peptides, taken before COVID-19 vaccination. Subset in this sample: HIV-1 Nef peptide pool negative control/reference culture. CDR3 DNA: TGTGCCAGCCAGGCCGGGACAGCCTATGAAGCTTTCTTT. Translated: CASQAGTAYEAFF.